The clone carrying this T cell receptor (beta chain) was counted between two and nine times. Antigen unknown. The CDR3 is 14 amino acids. The germline CDR1 and CDR2 sequences are SQVTM and ANQGSEA. V lost 6 bases and J 0 bases, leaving 12 bases between the germline ends. The data belong to a study of T cells after yellow fever vaccination. Study-level results: Primary-vaccination clones mostly resurfaced post-booster (96% CD4, just under 90% CD8).

Template switching by 5'RACE produced TCR cDNA, adding a universal primer site and UMIs. TCRdb re-called the 5' RACE reads with MiXCR, one entry per CDR3 protein. Among about 360,000 distinct CDR3 sequences, roughly 6.2% were seen once, and the ten largest hold 15%. The sample was PBMCs, taken 5 days after the yellow fever booster vaccination. The rearrangement joins TRBV29-1 to TRBJ2-4; D ambiguous. The source of this sequence is a man aged 25-40 years who received the YFV17D yellow fever vaccine. The chain's CDR3 is CSVQWTLAKNIQYF. In nucleotides, the CDR3 is TGCAGCGTCCAGTGGACGTTAGCCAAAAACATTCAGTACTTC.